Below are 23 T cell receptor beta chains sequenced from a single sample in a study of identical twins. TCRdb re-derived calls from the 5' RACE reads in MiXCR, one entry per CDR3 protein. The sample consists of 470,000 or so distinct CDR3 sequences, less than 25% of them appearing once. These data are also associated with another study on T cells expressing NK-cell markers.

Material: CD4+ T cells sorted from blood. These receptors came from a woman between 18 and 30 years old in good health.

This clonotype was observed a handful of times. The gene calls are TRBV6-1 and TRBJ2-1; the D is unclear. Trimming pared 1 base from V and 0 bases from J, leaving 7 bases between. Per the germline V gene, CDR1 is MNHNS and CDR2 is SASEGT. The CDR3 length is 15 residues. For the CDR3, the DNA is TGTGCCAGCAGTGAAGTCGCAGGCTCCTACAATGAGCAGTTCTTC. Translating it yields CASSEVAGSYNEQFF.

This clonotype was detected only a few times. V is TRBV5-1 and J is TRBJ2-1; 10 bases line up with TRBD2. V shed 4 bases, J shed 8 bases, and the junction held 3 bases outside the gene matches. The CDR3 is 13 amino acids. Germline V CDR1 and CDR2: SGHRS, YFSETQ. CDR3 DNA sequence: TGCGCCAGCAGCCCCGGGACTAGCGATGAGCAGTTCTTC. This sequence encodes CASSPGTSDEQFF.

The chain links TRBV6-1 to TRBJ2-3, with D perhaps given as TRBD1 or TRBD2 (5 bases each). The length of the CDR3 is 14 residues. With 4 bases removed from V and 0 bases from J, the gap between germline ends came to 8 bases. CDR1 and CDR2 from the germline V gene are MNHNS and SASEGT. The CDR3 DNA sequence: TGTGCCAGCAGTGGGGGACGGAGCACAGATACGCAGTATTTT. Protein sequence: CASSGGRSTDTQYF.

In this sample, this clonotype turned up many times. The genes are TRBV5-1 and TRBJ1-2; 7 bases map to TRBD1. The V segment lost 5 bases and the J segment 0 bases; nucleotides outside the gene matches: 7. Germline V CDR1 and CDR2: SGHRS, YFSETQ. This CDR3 region has 15 residues. The CDR3 bases are TGCGCCAGCAGTCGGGACAGCCGAGCTAACTATGGCTACACCTTC. It translates to CASSRDSRANYGYTF.

V usage is TRBV5-1 and J usage is TRBJ2-2; 8 bases map to TRBD1. This CDR3 region has 14 residues. Germline-derived CDR1 and CDR2 are SGHRS and YFSETQ. The V and J ends lost 7 bases and 4 bases, in that order; junction bases with no gene match: 6. The CDR3 spells CASGRQGSTGELFF. The CDR3 DNA follows: TGCGCCAGCGGACGACAGGGGAGCACCGGGGAGCTGTTTTTT.

The rearrangement uses TRBV7-9 and TRBJ2-7; 8 bases match TRBD2. Per germline, CDR1 SEHNR and CDR2 FQNEAQ (reference sequence). V lost 1 base and J lost 7; bases outside the gene matches: 12. CDR3 size: 16 residues. The CDR3 here is CASSLGAGQRESEQYF. The CDR3 DNA reads TGTGCCAGCAGCTTAGGGGCTGGCCAGCGGGAGAGTGAGCAGTACTTC.

There are a few counts of this clonotype. This rearrangement joins TRBV12-3 or TRBV12-4 to TRBJ2-7; 7 bases are a match to TRBD2. CDR3 length equals 15 residues. Unmatched junction bases numbered 8, after V lost 5 bases and J lost 1 base. The CDR3 is CASSGIAGVSYEQYF. The CDR3 DNA follows: TGTGCCAGCAGTGGAATAGCGGGCGTTTCCTACGAGCAGTACTTC.

The chain uses TRBV10-3 and TRBJ2-7; the D gene is possibly TRBD2 (6 bases). Per the germline V gene, CDR1 is ENHRY and CDR2 is SYGVKD. The CDR3 has 16 amino acids. Trimming shortened V by 5 bases and J by 0 bases, and 17 bases separated the two germline ends. This chain's CDR3 is CAISNGGGGVSYEQYF. The CDR3 region has the DNA TGTGCCATCAGTAACGGTGGAGGCGGGGTCTCCTACGAGCAGTACTTC.

This rearrangement joins TRBV11-2 to TRBJ1-5; no firm D call. The CDR3 spans 15 residues. Trimming left V 5 bases short and J 2 bases short, with 13 bases between. In germline, CDR1 is SGHAT, CDR2 FQNNGV. CDR3 region: CASSLSGGRNQPQHF. CDR3 DNA: TGTGCCAGCAGCCTCAGTGGCGGGCGCAATCAGCCCCAGCATTTT.

This clonotype was found a few times. The chain employs TRBV5-1 and TRBJ1-6, with D unclear. Germline CDR1 reads SGHRS; CDR2 reads YFSETQ. The V gene lost 2 bases and the J gene lost 6 bases, with 9 bases spanning the gap. The CDR3 totals 14 residues. CDR3 sequence: CASSFGLGNSPLHF. In nucleotides, the CDR3 is TGCGCCAGCAGCTTCGGATTGGGTAATTCACCCCTCCACTTT. The full variable domain, its missing parts supplied by reference TRBV5-1 and TRBJ1-6, is KAGVTQTPRYLIKTRGQQVTLSCSPISGHRSVSWYQQTPGQGLQFLFEYFSETQRNKGNFPGRFSGRQFSNSRSEMNVSTLELGDSALYLCASSFGLGNSPLHFGNGTRLTVT.

The chain joins TRBV10-2 to TRBJ2-3, with 7 bases lining up with TRBD2. J was trimmed by 3 bases and V by 6 bases; bases with no gene match: 3. The CDR3 consists of 13 residues. Germline loops: CDR1 WSHSY, CDR2 SAAADI. CDR3 nucleotide sequence: TGCGCCAGCAGGCTAGCGGTAACAGATACGCAGTATTTT. It is translated as CASRLAVTDTQYF.

This clonotype was seen a handful of times. The V call is TRBV3-1, the J call TRBJ2-7; TRBD2 agrees at 14 bases. Germline V gene lookup returns CDR1 LGHDT and CDR2 YNNKEL (reference sequence). The CDR3 is 18 amino acids. Unmatched junction bases numbered 9, after V lost 1 base and J lost 4 bases. The CDR3 here is CASSQVMTSGRDGYEQYF. The CDR3 DNA follows: TGTGCCAGCAGCCAAGTAATGACTAGCGGGAGGGATGGGTACGAGCAGTACTTC.

This clonotype was counted ten times or more. The V and J genes are TRBV20-1 and TRBJ2-3, with D possibly TRBD2 on 6 matching bases. This CDR3 contains 16 residues. V lost 4 bases and J lost 2, with 19 bases in between. Germline V gene data show CDR1 as DFQATT and CDR2 as SNEGSKA (reference sequence). The CDR3 nucleotides are TGCAGTGCTACGGCCCCCACTAGCCGATACACAGATACGCAGTATTTT. Its translation: CSATAPTSRYTDTQYF.

This sequence joins TRBV20-1 and TRBJ2-3; 10 nucleotides agree with TRBD2. The CDR3 has 19 amino acids. The trim removed 6 bases at V and 8 bases at J, leaving 26 bases unmatched. Germline V gene sequence: CDR1 DFQATT, CDR2 SNEGSKA (reference sequence). The CDR3: CSAPKRGGSRSSHSPTQYF. CDR3 bases: TGCAGTGCCCCCAAGCGGGGGGGCTCCAGATCCTCACACAGCCCTACGCAGTATTTT.

The J gene is TRBJ2-1, the V gene TRBV20-1; 9 bases are a match to TRBD2. J was trimmed by 3 bases and V by 2 bases; bases with no gene match: 8. Germline V gives CDR1 DFQATT, CDR2 SNEGSKA (reference sequence). The CDR3 extends over 16 amino acids. The CDR3 region has the DNA TGCAGTGCTAGAAAACCAGCGGGGGGCCTCTACAATGAGCAGTTCTTC. Its translation: CSARKPAGGLYNEQFF.

The chain is built from TRBV5-1 and TRBJ1-1; a weak D match, TRBD1 (6 bases). Germline V gene sequence: CDR1 SGHRS, CDR2 YFSETQ. With 3 bases removed from V and 1 base from J, the gap between germline ends came to 10 bases. The CDR3 is made up of 14 amino acids. The CDR3 loop is CASSWGHSNTEAFF. Written as DNA, the CDR3 is TGCGCCAGCAGCTGGGGACATTCGAACACTGAAGCTTTCTTT.

The CDR3 region is CASSIYPQGVIEQFF. The CDR3 nucleotides read TGTGCCAGTAGTATATACCCGCAGGGGGTGATTGAGCAGTTCTTC. This rearrangement joins TRBV19 to TRBJ2-1; 7 bases map to TRBD1. V was pared by 2 bases and J by 9 bases, with 10 bases of the junction left unmatched. Germline assignment: CDR1 LNHDA and CDR2 SQIVND (reference sequence). The CDR3 consists of 15 residues.

This clonotype was detected only a few times. This chain joins TRBV6-2 or TRBV6-3 and TRBJ2-7, with a weak D call TRBD2 (5 bases). The CDR3 runs 15 residues. Germline CDR1 reads MNHEY; CDR2 reads SVGEGT. V lost 7 bases, J lost 0 bases, and 16 bases lay in between. The CDR3, as DNA: TGTGCCAGCACGGGGAGATTGGGCGGCTCCTACGAGCAGTACTTC. Amino acid sequence: CASTGRLGGSYEQYF.

V gene TRBV6-5 combines with J gene TRBJ2-7; TRBD2 agrees at 14 bases. The germline gives CDR1 MNHEY, CDR2 SVGAGI. The CDR3 sequence is 16 residues long. Trimming removed 1 base from V and 6 bases from J; junction bases left unmatched: 5. The CDR3: CASSYFGTSGRGEQYF. The CDR3 DNA sequence: TGTGCCAGCAGTTACTTCGGGACTAGCGGGAGAGGCGAGCAGTACTTC.

A few counts support this clonotype. The J gene is TRBJ1-5, the V gene TRBV20-1; the D is unclear. Trimming removed 5 bases at V and 5 bases at J, with 13 bases between. The CDR3 has 13 residues. Germline values: CDR1 DFQATT, CDR2 SNEGSKA (reference sequence). CDR3 amino acids: CSALSAQYQPQHF. CDR3 nucleotides: TGCAGTGCTTTATCCGCCCAGTATCAGCCCCAGCATTTT.

In its sample, this clonotype was seen a few times. The rearrangement joins TRBV5-1 to TRBJ2-7, with D uncertain. Germline loops: CDR1 SGHRS, CDR2 YFSETQ. Trimming removed 0 bases from V and 2 bases from J, with 9 bases in between. The CDR3 length is 14 residues. The CDR3 nucleotides read TGCGCCAGCAGCTTGGTTGCACAGACCTACGAGCAGTACTTC. Translated, it gives CASSLVAQTYEQYF.

CDR3 sequence reads: CASSFLPGTGSREQYF. The DNA for the CDR3 is TGTGCCAGCAGTTTCCTTCCCGGGACAGGGAGTCGGGAGCAGTACTTC. J is TRBJ2-7 and V is TRBV27; 9 nucleotides agree with TRBD1. The J segment lost 7 bases and the V segment lost 3 bases, leaving 13 bases of the junction unmatched. The CDR3 is 16 amino acids. The germline V gene encodes CDR1 MNHEY and CDR2 SMNVEV (reference sequence).

V is TRBV11-2 and J is TRBJ2-7; D unclear. CDR1 and CDR2 from the germline V gene are SGHAT and FQNNGV. The V end lost 8 bases, the J end lost 3 bases, and 5 bases lay between the germline ends. The CDR3 runs 10 residues. The CDR3 loop is CASAIYEQYF. CDR3 DNA sequence: TGTGCCAGCGCTATCTACGAGCAGTACTTC.